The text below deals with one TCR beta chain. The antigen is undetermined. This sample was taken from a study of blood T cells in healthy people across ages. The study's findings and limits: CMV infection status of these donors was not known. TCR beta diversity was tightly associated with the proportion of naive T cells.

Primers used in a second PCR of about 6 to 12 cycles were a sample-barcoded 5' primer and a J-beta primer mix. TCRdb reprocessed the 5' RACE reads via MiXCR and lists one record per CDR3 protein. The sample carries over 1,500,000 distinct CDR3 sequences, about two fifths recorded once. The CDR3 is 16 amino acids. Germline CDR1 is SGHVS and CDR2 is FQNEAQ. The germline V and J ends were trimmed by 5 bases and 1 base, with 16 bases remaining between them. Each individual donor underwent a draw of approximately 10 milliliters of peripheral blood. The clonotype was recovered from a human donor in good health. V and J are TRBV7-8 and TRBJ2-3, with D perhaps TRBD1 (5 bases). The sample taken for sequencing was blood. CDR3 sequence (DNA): TGTGCCAGCAGCCCCAGGCGGACAAGCCGCACAGATACGCAGTATTTT. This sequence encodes CASSPRRTSRTDTQYF. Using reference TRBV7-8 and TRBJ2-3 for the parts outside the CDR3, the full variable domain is GAGVSQSPRYKVAKRGQDVALRCDPISGHVSLFWYQQALGQGPEFLTYFQNEAQLDKSGLPSDRFFAERPEGSVSTLKIQRTQQEDSAVYLCASSPRRTSRTDTQYFGPGTRLTVL.